Each of the 13 T cell receptor beta chains below was sequenced from the same sample in a study of T cell repertoires in cytomegalovirus infection. TCRdb redid the calling of the reads with MiXCR, one entry per CDR3 protein. This table has 600,000 to 800,000 distinct CDR3 sequences, 24% appearing once. Sequenced input: CD8+ T cells from PBMCs. All receptors derive from a human donor in good health (CMV status not recorded). Some clones in this sample may be carry-over from other donors' samples.

With respect to this clonotype: A junction boundary mismatches the germline segment, possibly from a read error. The chain employs TRBV6-1 and TRBJ2-5, with D unresolved. CDR1 MNHNS and CDR2 SASEGT come from the germline V gene. The CDR3 totals 13 residues. In DNA form, the CDR3 reads TGTGCCAGCAGATTGGACCCCCAAGAGAACCAGTACTTC. It codes for CASRLDPQENQYF.

V is TRBV10-3 and J is TRBJ1-2; possible D gene TRBD1, 6 bases. Germline V gene sequence: CDR1 ENHRY, CDR2 SYGVKD. V lost 0 bases to trimming and J lost 4 bases, with 15 bases between them. The CDR3 is made up of 16 amino acids. CDR3: CAISESSGGQSYGYTF. The CDR3 bases are TGTGCCATCAGTGAGTCGAGCGGGGGGCAAAGCTATGGCTACACCTTC.

This clonotype has at least ten counts. The CDR3 sequence is CASSPNYVLVQETQYF. In nucleotides, the CDR3 is TGTGCCAGCAGCCCGAATTACGTCCTGGTCCAAGAGACCCAGTACTTC. J is TRBJ2-5 and V is TRBV7-2; D gene uncertain. The V and J ends lost 5 bases and 1 base respectively, with 17 bases between them. CDR1 is SGHTA, CDR2 FQGNSA, per germline. CDR3 length: 16 amino acids.

This clonotype showed up just a few times. The genes are TRBV2 and TRBJ2-1, with a possible D match to TRBD2 (6 bases). This CDR3 has 16 residues. Trimming removed 8 bases at V and 6 bases at J, with 23 bases between. Germline V lookup: CDR1 SNHLY, CDR2 FYNNEI. The CDR3 loop reads CASPGTRQGPVNEQFF. The CDR3 region has the DNA TGTGCCAGCCCCGGGACTCGCCAAGGACCCGTCAATGAGCAGTTCTTC.

Ten or more counts support this clonotype. The V gene is TRBV7-2, the J gene TRBJ2-1; D not resolved. V was shortened by 5 bases and J by 6 bases, with 14 bases between the two germline ends. The CDR3 is 14 residues long. Germline assignment: CDR1 SGHTA and CDR2 FQGNSA. CDR3 in DNA: TGTGCCAGCAGCGCAAATTCAAGGGCCAATGAGCAGTTCTTC. Translation gives CASSANSRANEQFF.

The chain carries TRBV2 and TRBJ1-1, with D uncertain. V dropped 10 bases and J dropped 3 bases, with 15 bases sitting between them. This CDR3 contains 13 residues. CDR1 is SNHLY, CDR2 FYNNEI, per germline. The CDR3 region has the DNA TGTGCCAACCTTATGCCGAGGGACACTGAAGCTTTCTTT. Translated: CANLMPRDTEAFF.

This clonotype was detected a few times. The chain has TRBV20-1 and TRBJ1-2; D perhaps matches TRBD1 (6 bases). The CDR3 spans 15 residues. The V gene lost 0 bases and the J gene lost 0 bases, with 11 bases spanning the gap. CDR1 is DFQATT, CDR2 SNEGSKA, per germline (reference sequence). This CDR3 is CSARDTGTTNYGYTF. The CDR3 DNA follows: TGCAGTGCTAGAGATACAGGGACTACTAACTATGGCTACACCTTC.

This clonotype occurred a few times. The rearrangement uses TRBV29-1 and TRBJ2-7; D is ambiguous. Germline values: CDR1 SQVTM, CDR2 ANQGSEA. Trimming cost V 6 bases and J 2 bases, with 11 bases left between them. The CDR3 covers 12 residues. The CDR3 sequence is CSVDIAPYEQYF. CDR3 sequence (DNA): TGCAGCGTAGACATCGCGCCCTACGAGCAGTACTTC.

The chain couples TRBV6-1 to TRBJ2-7; D call uncertain. This CDR3 contains 14 residues. Germline loops: CDR1 MNHNS, CDR2 SASEGT. The V and J ends lost 1 base and 0 bases respectively, with 7 bases between them. The CDR3 sequence is CASSEERNSYEQYV. The CDR3 bases are TGTGCCAGCAGTGAAGAACGGAACTCCTACGAGCAGTACGTC.

This clonotype occurred many times. The chain has TRBV6-1 and TRBJ2-1, with TRBD1 matching over 7 bases. The V segment lost 7 bases and the J segment 7 bases; nucleotides outside the gene matches: 10. In germline, CDR1 is MNHNS, CDR2 SASEGT. The CDR3 sequence is 14 residues long. CDR3 DNA sequence: TGTGCCAGCATTCGTTCGCCCAGGGGGAATGAGCAGTTCTTC. Its translation: CASIRSPRGNEQFF.

The V call is TRBV14, the J call TRBJ2-7; D is undetermined. The germline V and J ends were trimmed by 2 bases and 0 bases, with 5 bases remaining between them. Germline loops: CDR1 SGHDN, CDR2 FVKESK. This CDR3 region has 13 residues. The CDR3 spells CASSQLGSYEQYV. In DNA form, the CDR3 reads TGTGCCAGCAGCCAACTAGGCTCCTACGAGCAGTACGTC.

The V gene is TRBV7-9, the J gene TRBJ1-2; D gene unclear. The CDR3 totals 15 residues. Germline V CDR1 and CDR2: SEHNR, FQNEAQ (reference sequence). Trimming pared 5 bases from V and 0 bases from J, leaving 13 bases between. Here the CDR3 DNA reads TGTGCCAGCAGCCCACATGCGGAGTCTAACTATGGCTACACCTTC. It specifies CASSPHAESNYGYTF.

This clonotype was detected only a few times. The rearrangement links TRBV7-9 to TRBJ2-1, with 7 bases aligning to TRBD1. This CDR3 contains 15 residues. V shed 5 bases, J shed 2 bases, and the junction held 6 bases outside the gene matches. Per the germline V gene, CDR1 is SEHNR and CDR2 is FQNEAQ (reference sequence). The CDR3 here is CASSPAQGAYNEQFF. The CDR3 nucleotides read TGTGCCAGCAGCCCCGCCCAGGGGGCCTACAATGAGCAGTTCTTC. Combining the CDR3 with reference TRBV7-9 and TRBJ2-1 gives the whole variable domain DTGVSQNPRHKITKRGQNVTFRCDPISEHNRLYWYRQTLGQGPEFLTYFQNEAQLEKSRLLSDRFSAERPKGSFSTLEIQRTEQGDSAMYLCASSPAQGAYNEQFFGPGTRLTVL.